The TCR beta chain described here comes from a study of PD-1 blockade in classical Hodgkin lymphoma. Whole-study results and caveats: Before treatment, TCR diversity in newly diagnosed patients was reportedly lower than in healthy donors. Repertoire difference causes, possibly disease activity or prior therapy, remain undefined.

Indicated time point: cycle 4 day 1 (C4D1), after about 6 weeks of nivolumab. All patients relapsed after autologous stem cell transplantation, and brentuximab vedotin exposure varied. Complete response, partial response or progressive disease made up the best responses. TCRdb keeps only in-frame clones here, not all; method: immunoSEQ multiplex PCR. The table records about 46,000 clones, about 75% of them present only once. Worth noting for this clone: The antigen is undetermined.

Trimming cost V 8 bases and J 0 bases, with 13 bases left between them. The CDR3 has 15 amino acids. Germline V CDR1 and CDR2: SNHLY, FYNNEI. This chain uses TRBV2 with TRBJ2-2; no clear D. This TCR was recovered from a human donor with classical Hodgkin lymphoma. This specimen consisted of peripheral blood mononuclear cells (PBMCs), obtained before the fourth cycle of nivolumab. The CDR3 DNA follows: TGTGCCAGCCTGGGTGGGATCCCGAACACCGGGGAGCTGTTTTTT. Residues: CASLGGIPNTGELFF.